This section outlines one T cell receptor (beta chain) sequence together with its context. No antigen is known for it. Germline V gives CDR1 SGHDT, CDR2 YYEEEE. The CDR3 spans 15 residues. V was trimmed by 4 bases and J by 3 bases, leaving 14 bases between them. This sample is drawn from a study of shared clonotypes between healthy human individuals. TCRdb's table, derived via immunoSEQ multiplex PCR, lists solely in-frame clones and lacks some. The table includes over 850,000 clones, about 80% detected once. Study-wide points: Clonotype sharing across a few donors was observed for about 4.8% of naive CD4 clonotypes.

This receptor was obtained from a man between 18 and 29 years old in good health. Some clones in this sample may be carry-over from other donors' samples. V and J are TRBV5-6 and TRBJ2-1; TRBD1 might be the D (6 bases). Input material: memory CD4+ T cells from PBMCs. Described subset: CD45RA-negative fraction. CDR3 DNA sequence: TGTGCCAGCAGCGCGGACGAGGGGGACTACAATGAGCAGTTCTTC. This gives the protein CASSADEGDYNEQFF.